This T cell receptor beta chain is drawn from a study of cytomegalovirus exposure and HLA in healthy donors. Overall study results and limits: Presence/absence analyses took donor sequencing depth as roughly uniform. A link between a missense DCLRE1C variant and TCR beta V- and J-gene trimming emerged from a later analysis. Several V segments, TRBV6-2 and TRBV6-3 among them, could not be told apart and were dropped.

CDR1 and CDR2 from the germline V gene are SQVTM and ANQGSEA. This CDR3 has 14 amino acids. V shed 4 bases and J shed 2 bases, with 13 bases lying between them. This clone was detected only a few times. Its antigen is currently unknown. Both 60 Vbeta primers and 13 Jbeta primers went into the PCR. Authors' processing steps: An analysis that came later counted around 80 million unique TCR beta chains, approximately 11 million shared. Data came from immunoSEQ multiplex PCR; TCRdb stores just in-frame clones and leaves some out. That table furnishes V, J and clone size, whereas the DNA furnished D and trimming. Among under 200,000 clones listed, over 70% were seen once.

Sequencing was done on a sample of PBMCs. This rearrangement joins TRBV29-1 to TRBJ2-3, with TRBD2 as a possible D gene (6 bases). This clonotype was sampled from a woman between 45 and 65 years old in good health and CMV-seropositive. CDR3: CSVAPSGHTDTQYF. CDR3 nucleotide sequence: TGCAGCGTTGCCCCAAGCGGGCACACAGATACGCAGTATTTT.